This record looks at one TCR beta chain sequence and its context. Its specificity is unknown. Researchers ran the PCR with 60 Vbeta and 13 Jbeta primers. The assay was immunoSEQ multiplex PCR, and TCRdb's table has in-frame clones only and misses some. The table has about 63,000 clones, around 73% seen once. The data originate from a study of cytomegalovirus exposure and HLA in healthy donors. Findings and caveats of the study: Common viral pathogens were later found to be apparently linked to several of the most significant clusters. Reportedly, fewer N-insertions than the approximately 700-donor mean appeared in an Asian-associated ancestry cluster in a later analysis.

The germline CDR1 and CDR2 sequences are SGHTA and FQGNSA. V was pared by 1 base and J by 3 bases, with 16 bases between. The CDR3 length is 17 residues. The sequenced sample consisted of PBMCs. The clonotype originates from a man aged 50-60 years in good health and CMV-seronegative. This sequence joins TRBV7-2 and TRBJ1-5; no definite D call. CDR3 bases: TGTGCCAGCAGCTTAGGGGGAGGGTTCCCCTTCAATCAGCCCCAGCATTTT. This encodes CASSLGGGFPFNQPQHF.